This TCR beta chain was sequenced for a study of response to subunit inactivated influenza vaccine. TCRdb called the RT-PCR reads again in MiXCR, with one record for every CDR3 protein. Found here are over 450,000 distinct CDR3 sequences, 10% to 15% of them singletons; the top ten hold around 13%. This clonotype was counted a few times. The sequence derives from a man in his fifties who received an inactivated influenza vaccine. The sequences come from PBMCs from blood, collected more than 35 days after vaccination.

CDR3: CSARDFGRQYADLGYGYTF. CDR3 nucleotide sequence: TGCAGTGCTAGAGATTTTGGGAGACAGTACGCGGACCTCGGGTATGGCTACACCTTC. The chain links TRBV20-1 to TRBJ1-2, with a tentative D call TRBD1 (5 bases). Trimming pared 0 bases from V and 5 bases from J, leaving 28 bases between. Per the germline V gene, CDR1 is DFQATT and CDR2 is SNEGSKA (reference sequence). The CDR3 is made up of 19 amino acids.